This TCR beta chain was identified during a study of cytomegalovirus exposure and HLA in healthy donors. The wider study: A prior analysis found about 120 million unique TCR beta sequences from around 200 million T cells.

V dropped 3 bases and J dropped 0; count of bases not matched to a gene: 12. Germline lookup yields CDR1 LNHDA and CDR2 SQIVND (reference sequence). The CDR3 has 18 amino acids. Broader study findings: Rare TCR sequences predominated, though certain public TCRs were found in many donors.

With regard to this clone: Its specificity is not known.

Both 60 Vbeta primers and 13 Jbeta primers went into the PCR. Produced via immunoSEQ multiplex PCR; TCRdb's table is partial and in-frame only. The sample holds under 150,000 clones, around 78% seen once. The receptor comes from a middle-aged woman in good health and CMV-seronegative. The chain has TRBV19 and TRBJ2-3; 7 positions match TRBD2. Specimen: PBMCs. The chain's CDR3 is CASSIPAGPSASTDTQYF. DNA for the CDR3: TGTGCCAGTAGTATCCCAGCGGGGCCCTCCGCAAGCACAGATACGCAGTATTTT.